This T cell receptor (beta chain) appears in the sequencing data of a study of OX40 agonist ivuxolimab in advanced cancers. Germline CDR1 SGHTA, CDR2 FQGNSA. Trimming shortened V by 7 bases and J by 10 bases, and 20 bases separated the two germline ends. The CDR3 loop spans 14 amino acids. Assay: immunoSEQ multiplex PCR; the TCRdb copy retains only in-frame clones and omits some. Of roughly 89,000 clones in the sample, more than 75% were seen once. This clonotype was sampled from an adult with an advanced solid tumor such as melanoma, head and neck, liver or kidney cancer. The chain employs TRBV7-2 and TRBJ2-1; weak D call: TRBD2 (6 bases). Sequencing was performed on CD4+ or CD8+ T cells sorted from blood, taken in a trial of the OX40 agonist ivuxolimab. This CDR3 reads CASIPRGGGSEQFF. CDR3 DNA: TGTGCCAGCATCCCACGGGGAGGAGGGTCCGAGCAGTTCTTC.